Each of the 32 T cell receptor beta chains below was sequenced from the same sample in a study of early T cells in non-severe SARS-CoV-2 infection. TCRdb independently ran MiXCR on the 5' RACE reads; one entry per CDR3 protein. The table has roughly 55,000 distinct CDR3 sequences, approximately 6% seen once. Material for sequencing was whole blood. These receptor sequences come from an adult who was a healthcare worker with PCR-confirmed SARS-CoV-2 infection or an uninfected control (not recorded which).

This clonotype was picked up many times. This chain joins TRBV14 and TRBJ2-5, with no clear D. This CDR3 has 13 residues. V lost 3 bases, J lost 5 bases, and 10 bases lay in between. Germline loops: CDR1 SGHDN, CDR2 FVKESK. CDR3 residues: CASSHGPSETQYF. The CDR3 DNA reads TGTGCCAGCAGCCACGGACCGTCGGAGACCCAGTACTTC.

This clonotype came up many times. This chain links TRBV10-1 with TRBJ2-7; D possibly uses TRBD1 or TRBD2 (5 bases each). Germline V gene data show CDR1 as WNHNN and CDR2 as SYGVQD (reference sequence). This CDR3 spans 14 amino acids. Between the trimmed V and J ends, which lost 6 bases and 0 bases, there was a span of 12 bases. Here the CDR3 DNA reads TGCGCCAGCAGCCCGGGACCTTCCTCCTACGAGCAGTACTTC. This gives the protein CASSPGPSSYEQYF.

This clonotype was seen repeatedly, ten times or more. The CDR3 DNA follows: TGTGCCAGCAGTTACGAGGCCACCGGGGAGCTGTTTTTT. Translation gives CASSYEATGELFF. The chain recombines TRBV6-6 with TRBJ2-2; D remains unclear. V lost 2 bases, J lost 4 bases, and 5 bases lay in between. Germline CDR1 reads MNHNY; CDR2 reads SVGAGI (reference sequence). The CDR3 consists of 13 residues.

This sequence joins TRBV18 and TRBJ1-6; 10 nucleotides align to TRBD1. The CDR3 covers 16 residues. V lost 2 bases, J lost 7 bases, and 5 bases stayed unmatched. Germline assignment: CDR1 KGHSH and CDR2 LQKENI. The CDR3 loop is CASSPIPGQGNSPLHF. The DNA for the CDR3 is TGTGCCAGCTCACCAATCCCGGGACAGGGGAATTCACCCCTCCACTTT. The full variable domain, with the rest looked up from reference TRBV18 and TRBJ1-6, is NAGVMQNPRHLVRRRGQEARLRCSPMKGHSHVYWYRQLPEEGLKFMVYLQKENIIDESGMPKERFSAEFPKEGPSILRIQQVVRGDSAAYFCASSPIPGQGNSPLHFGNGTRLTVT.

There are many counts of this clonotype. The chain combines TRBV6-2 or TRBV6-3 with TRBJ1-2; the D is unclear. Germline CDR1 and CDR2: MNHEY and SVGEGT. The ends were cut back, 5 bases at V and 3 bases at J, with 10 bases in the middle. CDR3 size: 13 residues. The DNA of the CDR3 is TGTGCCAGCAGTAAGCAGACCTACTATGGCTACACCTTC. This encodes CASSKQTYYGYTF.

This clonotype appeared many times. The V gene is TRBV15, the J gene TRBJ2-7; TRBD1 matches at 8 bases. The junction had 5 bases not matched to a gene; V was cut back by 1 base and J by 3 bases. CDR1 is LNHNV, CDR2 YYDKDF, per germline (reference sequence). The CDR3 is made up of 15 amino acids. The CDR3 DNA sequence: TGTGCCACCAGCAGAGTTAGGACAGGGCACTACGAGCAGTACTTC. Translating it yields CATSRVRTGHYEQYF.

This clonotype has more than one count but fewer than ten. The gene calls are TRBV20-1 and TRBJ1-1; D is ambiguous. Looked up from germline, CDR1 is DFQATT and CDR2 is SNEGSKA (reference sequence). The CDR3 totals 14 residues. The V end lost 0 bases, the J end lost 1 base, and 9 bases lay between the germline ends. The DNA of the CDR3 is TGCAGTGCTAGAGATATGGATGGGAACACTGAAGCTTTCTTT. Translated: CSARDMDGNTEAFF.

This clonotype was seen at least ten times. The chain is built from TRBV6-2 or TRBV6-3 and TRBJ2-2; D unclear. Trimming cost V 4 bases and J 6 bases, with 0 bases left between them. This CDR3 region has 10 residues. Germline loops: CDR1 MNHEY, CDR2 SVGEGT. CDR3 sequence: CASSSGELFF. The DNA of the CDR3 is TGTGCCAGCAGTTCCGGGGAGCTGTTTTTT.

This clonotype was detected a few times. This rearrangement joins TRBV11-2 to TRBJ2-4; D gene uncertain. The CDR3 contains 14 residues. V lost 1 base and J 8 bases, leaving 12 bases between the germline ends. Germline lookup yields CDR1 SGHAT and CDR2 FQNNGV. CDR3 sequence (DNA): TGTGCCAGCAGCTTAGGGTCAGGTGTATACATTCAGTACTTC. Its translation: CASSLGSGVYIQYF. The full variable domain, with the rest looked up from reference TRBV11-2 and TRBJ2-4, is EAGVAQSPRYKIIEKRQSVAFWCNPISGHATLYWYQQILGQGPKLLIQFQNNGVVDDSQLPKDRFSAERLKGVDSTLKIQPAKLEDSAVYLCASSLGSGVYIQYFGAGTRLSVL.

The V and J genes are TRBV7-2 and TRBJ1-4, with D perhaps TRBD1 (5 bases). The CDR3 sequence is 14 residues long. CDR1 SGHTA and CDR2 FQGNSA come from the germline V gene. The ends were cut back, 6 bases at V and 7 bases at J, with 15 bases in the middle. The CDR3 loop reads CASRGTPRSEKLFF. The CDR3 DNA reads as TGTGCCAGCAGAGGGACGCCTAGGAGTGAAAAACTGTTTTTT.

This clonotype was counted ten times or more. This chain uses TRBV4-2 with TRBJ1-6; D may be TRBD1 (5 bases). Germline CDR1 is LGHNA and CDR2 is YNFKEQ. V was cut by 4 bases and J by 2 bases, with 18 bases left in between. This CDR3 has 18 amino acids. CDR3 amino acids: CASSRKGEGSPYNSPLHF. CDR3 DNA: TGTGCCAGCAGCCGCAAAGGAGAGGGGAGCCCCTATAATTCACCCCTCCACTTT.

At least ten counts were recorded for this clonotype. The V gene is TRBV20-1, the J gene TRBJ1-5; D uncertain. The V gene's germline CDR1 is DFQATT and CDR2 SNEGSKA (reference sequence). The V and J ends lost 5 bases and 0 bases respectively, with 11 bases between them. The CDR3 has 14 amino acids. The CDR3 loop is CSAPDGYSNQPQHF. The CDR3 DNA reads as TGCAGTGCTCCCGACGGATATAGCAATCAGCCCCAGCATTTT.

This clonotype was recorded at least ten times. CDR3 protein: CATNRGYDQPQHF. CDR3 DNA: TGTGCCACTAACAGGGGATATGATCAGCCCCAGCATTTT. The V gene is TRBV15, the J gene TRBJ1-5; 7 nucleotides agree with TRBD1. V was pared by 9 bases and J by 5 bases, with 7 bases of the junction left unmatched. CDR1 and CDR2 (germline): LNHNV, YYDKDF (reference sequence). The CDR3 runs 13 residues. The variable domain in full, completed from reference TRBV15 and TRBJ1-5, reads DAMVIQNPRYQVTQFGKPVTLSCSQTLNHNVMYWYQQKSSQAPKLLFHYYDKDFNNEADTPDNFQSRRPNTSFCFLDIRSPGLGDTAMYLCATNRGYDQPQHFGDGTRLSIL.

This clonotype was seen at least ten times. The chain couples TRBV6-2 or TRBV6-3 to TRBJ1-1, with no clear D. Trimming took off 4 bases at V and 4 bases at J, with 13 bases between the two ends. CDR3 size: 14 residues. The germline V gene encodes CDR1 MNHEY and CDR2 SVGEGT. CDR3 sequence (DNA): TGTGCCAGCAGTTCCATGGCGGGGTTCACTGAAGCTTTCTTT. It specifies CASSSMAGFTEAFF.

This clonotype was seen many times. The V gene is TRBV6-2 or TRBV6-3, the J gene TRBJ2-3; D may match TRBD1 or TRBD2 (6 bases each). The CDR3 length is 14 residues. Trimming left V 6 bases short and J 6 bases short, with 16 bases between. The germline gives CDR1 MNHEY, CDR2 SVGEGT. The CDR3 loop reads CASRNNRRGDTQYF. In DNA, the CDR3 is TGTGCCAGCAGGAATAACAGGAGGGGGGATACGCAGTATTTT.

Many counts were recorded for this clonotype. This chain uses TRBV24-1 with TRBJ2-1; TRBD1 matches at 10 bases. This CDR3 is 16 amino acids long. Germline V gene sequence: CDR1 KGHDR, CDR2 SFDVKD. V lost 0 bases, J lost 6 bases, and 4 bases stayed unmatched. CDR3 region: CATSDLRTGGGNEQFF. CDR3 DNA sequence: TGTGCCACCAGTGATTTGCGGACAGGGGGTGGCAATGAGCAGTTCTTC.

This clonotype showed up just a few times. CDR3 protein: CASSLGDRGNEQFF. CDR3 nucleotide sequence: TGTGCCAGCAGCTTAGGGGACAGGGGAAATGAGCAGTTCTTC. The chain has TRBV7-2 and TRBJ2-1; TRBD1 matches 10 bases. Germline V gene sequence: CDR1 SGHTA, CDR2 FQGNSA. The J segment lost 7 bases and the V segment lost 1 base, leaving 1 base of the junction unmatched. The CDR3 loop spans 14 amino acids.

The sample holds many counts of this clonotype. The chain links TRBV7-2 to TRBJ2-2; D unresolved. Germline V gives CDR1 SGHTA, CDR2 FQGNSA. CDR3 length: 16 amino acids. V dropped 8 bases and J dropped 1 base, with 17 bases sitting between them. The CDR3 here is CASRRRPSLNTGELFF. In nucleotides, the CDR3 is TGTGCCAGCCGTAGAAGACCTTCACTGAACACCGGGGAGCTGTTTTTT.

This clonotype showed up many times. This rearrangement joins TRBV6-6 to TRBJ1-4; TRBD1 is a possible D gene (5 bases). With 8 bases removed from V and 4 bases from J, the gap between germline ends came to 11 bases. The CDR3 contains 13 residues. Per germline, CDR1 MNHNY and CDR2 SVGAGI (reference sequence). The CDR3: CASCRDYNEKLFF. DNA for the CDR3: TGTGCCAGCTGCAGGGACTATAATGAAAAACTGTTTTTT.

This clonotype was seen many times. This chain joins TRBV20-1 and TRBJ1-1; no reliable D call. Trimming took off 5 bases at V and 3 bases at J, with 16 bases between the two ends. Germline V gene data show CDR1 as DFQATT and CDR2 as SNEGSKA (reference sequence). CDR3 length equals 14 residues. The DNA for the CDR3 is TGCAGTGCTCCAAGTGGGTATGCGGACACTGAAGCTTTCTTT. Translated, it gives CSAPSGYADTEAFF.

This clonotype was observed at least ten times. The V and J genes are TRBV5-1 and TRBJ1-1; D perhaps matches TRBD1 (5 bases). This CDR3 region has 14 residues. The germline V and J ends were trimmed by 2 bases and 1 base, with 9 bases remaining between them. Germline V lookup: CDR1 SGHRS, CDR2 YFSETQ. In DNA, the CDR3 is TGCGCCAGCAGCTTCGGACACGCGAACACTGAAGCTTTCTTT. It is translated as CASSFGHANTEAFF.

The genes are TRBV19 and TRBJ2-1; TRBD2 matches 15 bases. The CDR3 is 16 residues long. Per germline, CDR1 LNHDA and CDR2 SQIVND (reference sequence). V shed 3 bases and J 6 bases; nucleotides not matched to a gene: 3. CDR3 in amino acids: CASSIGTSGGINEQFF. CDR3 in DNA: TGTGCCAGTAGTATCGGGACTAGCGGGGGGATCAATGAGCAGTTCTTC.

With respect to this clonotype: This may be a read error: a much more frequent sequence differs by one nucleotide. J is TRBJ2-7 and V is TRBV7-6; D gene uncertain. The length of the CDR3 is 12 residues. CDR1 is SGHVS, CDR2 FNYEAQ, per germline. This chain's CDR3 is CASSLDSYERYF. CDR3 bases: TGTGCCAGCAGCTTAGATTCCTACGAGCGGTACTTC.

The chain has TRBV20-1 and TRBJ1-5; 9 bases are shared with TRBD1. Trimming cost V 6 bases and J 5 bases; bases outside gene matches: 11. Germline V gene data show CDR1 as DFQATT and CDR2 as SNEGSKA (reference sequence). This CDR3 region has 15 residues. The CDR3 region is CSAGPGTGLYQPQHF. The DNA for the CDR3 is TGCAGTGCCGGCCCAGGGACAGGGTTATATCAGCCCCAGCATTTT.

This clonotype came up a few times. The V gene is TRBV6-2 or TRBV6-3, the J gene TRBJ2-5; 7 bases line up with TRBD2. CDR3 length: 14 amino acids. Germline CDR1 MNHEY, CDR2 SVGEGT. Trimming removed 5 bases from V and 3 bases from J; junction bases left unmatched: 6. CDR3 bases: TGTGCCAGCAGTACCCCCCGGGGGGAAGAGACCCAGTACTTC. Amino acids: CASSTPRGEETQYF.

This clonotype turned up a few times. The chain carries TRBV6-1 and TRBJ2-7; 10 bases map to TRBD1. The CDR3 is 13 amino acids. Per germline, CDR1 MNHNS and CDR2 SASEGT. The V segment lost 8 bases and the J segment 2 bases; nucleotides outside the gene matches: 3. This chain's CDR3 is CASGQGVPYEQYF. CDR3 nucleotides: TGTGCCAGCGGACAGGGGGTCCCCTACGAGCAGTACTTC.

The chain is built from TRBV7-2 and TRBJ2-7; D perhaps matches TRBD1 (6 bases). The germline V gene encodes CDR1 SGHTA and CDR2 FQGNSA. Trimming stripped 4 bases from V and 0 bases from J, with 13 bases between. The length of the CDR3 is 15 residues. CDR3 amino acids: CASSSQGISSYEQYF. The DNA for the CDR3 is TGTGCCAGCAGCTCTCAGGGGATTAGCTCCTACGAGCAGTACTTC.

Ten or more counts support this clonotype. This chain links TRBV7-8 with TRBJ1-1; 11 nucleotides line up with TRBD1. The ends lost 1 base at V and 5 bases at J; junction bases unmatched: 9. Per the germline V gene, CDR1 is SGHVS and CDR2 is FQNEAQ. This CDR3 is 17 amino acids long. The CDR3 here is CASSLVPGTGGWTEAFF. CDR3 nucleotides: TGTGCCAGCAGCTTAGTCCCCGGGACAGGGGGATGGACTGAAGCTTTCTTT.

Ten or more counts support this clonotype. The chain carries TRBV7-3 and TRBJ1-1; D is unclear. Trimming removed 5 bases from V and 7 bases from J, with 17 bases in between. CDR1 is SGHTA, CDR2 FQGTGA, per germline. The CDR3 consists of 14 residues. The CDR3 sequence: CASSHIGLIDEAFF. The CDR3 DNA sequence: TGTGCCAGCAGCCATATAGGCCTGATTGATGAAGCTTTCTTT.

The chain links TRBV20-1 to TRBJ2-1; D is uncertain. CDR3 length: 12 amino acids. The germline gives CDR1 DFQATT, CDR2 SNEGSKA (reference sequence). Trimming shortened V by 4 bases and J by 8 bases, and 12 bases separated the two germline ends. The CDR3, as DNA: TGCAGTGCTAACAGCTTGTTCGATGAGCAGTTCTTC. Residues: CSANSLFDEQFF.

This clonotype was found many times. The CDR3 DNA sequence: TGTGCCAGCAGCAGGACAGGGGTTGGGAGCTCCTATAATTCACCCCTCCACTTT. The encoded protein is CASSRTGVGSSYNSPLHF. The chain joins TRBV12-3 or TRBV12-4 to TRBJ1-6; 9 bases line up with TRBD1. After removal of 6 bases from V and 0 bases from J, the junction contained 9 bases not matched to a gene. The CDR3 runs to 18 residues.

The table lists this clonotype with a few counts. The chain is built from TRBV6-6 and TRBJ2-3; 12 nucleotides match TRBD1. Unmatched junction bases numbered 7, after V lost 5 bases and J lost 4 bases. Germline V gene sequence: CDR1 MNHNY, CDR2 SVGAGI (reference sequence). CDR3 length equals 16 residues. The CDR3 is CASSDGDRGPSDTQYF. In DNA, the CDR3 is TGTGCCAGCAGTGACGGGGACAGGGGGCCATCAGATACGCAGTATTTT.